The 18 T cell receptor beta chains below were found in one sample sequenced in a study of blood T cell repertoires in COVID-19. Profiling relied on immunoSEQ multiplex PCR, and the TCRdb table lists in-frame clones only, not all of them. Of 300,000 to 400,000 clones listed, 90% to 95% are singletons. Sequencing used peripheral blood. The receptor set was obtained from a woman aged 18-29 years who had recovered from COVID-19.

The rearrangement joins TRBV19 to TRBJ2-1; maybe TRBD2 (5 bases). Trimming took off 2 bases at V and 8 bases at J, with 7 bases between the two ends. This CDR3 is built from 12 residues. Looked up from germline, CDR1 is LNHDA and CDR2 is SQIVND (reference sequence). The CDR3, as DNA: TGTGCCAGTAGTATACCCGGGGATGAGCAGTTCTTC. Encoded protein: CASSIPGDEQFF. Together with reference TRBV19 and TRBJ2-1, the CDR3 gives the full variable domain: DGGITQSPKYLFRKEGQNVTLSCEQNLNHDAMYWYRQDPGQGLRLIYYSQIVNDFQKGDIAEGYSVSREKKESFPLTVTSAQKNPTAFYLCASSIPGDEQFFGPGTRLTVL.

The chain combines TRBV10-3 with TRBJ1-1; the D gene is possibly TRBD1 (6 bases). The CDR3 extends over 13 amino acids. Trimming pared 6 bases from V and 5 bases from J, leaving 13 bases between. From germline, CDR1 is ENHRY and CDR2 SYGVKD. The CDR3: CAISRNQGTEAFF. CDR3 bases: TGTGCCATCAGCCGGAATCAGGGGACTGAAGCTTTCTTT.

This chain uses TRBV20-1 with TRBJ1-5; no clear D gene. The length of the CDR3 is 13 residues. The V gene's germline CDR1 is DFQATT and CDR2 SNEGSKA (reference sequence). Trimming cost V 3 bases and J 5 bases, with 11 bases left between them. The CDR3 DNA follows: TGCAGTGCTAGTGGAGACACTTATCAGCCCCAGCATTTT. Protein: CSASGDTYQPQHF.

V gene TRBV21-1 combines with J gene TRBJ2-3; TRBD2, the D gene given by the table, was not confirmed from the DNA. TRBV21-1 is deemed a pseudogene. The CDR3 is 16 residues long. CDR3 DNA: TGTGCCAGCAGCCCCGAGACTTCTGCCTTCACAGATACGCAGTATTTT. Translated: CASSPETSAFTDTQYF.

The chain recombines TRBV29-1 with TRBJ2-1; TRBD1 aligns across 8 bases. V shed 5 bases, J shed 9 bases, and the junction held 9 bases outside the gene matches. The germline V gene encodes CDR1 SQVTM and CDR2 ANQGSEA. The CDR3 runs 13 residues. The CDR3 coding sequence is TGCAGCGTTCGCAGGGGGCGCATTGGTGAGCAGTTCTTC. Protein product: CSVRRGRIGEQFF.

The chain is built from TRBV5-4 and TRBJ2-2; 9 bases match TRBD1. The CDR3 has 16 residues. Trimming took 4 bases from V and 1 from J; bases not matched to a gene: 5. The germline V gene encodes CDR1 SGHNT and CDR2 YYREEE (reference sequence). CDR3 nucleotide sequence: TGTGCCAGCAGCCGGGCGGACAGGGGGAACACCGGGGAGCTGTTTTTT. It encodes CASSRADRGNTGELFF.

This chain links TRBV3-1 (or the pseudogene TRBV3-2) with TRBJ1-1; a possible D gene is TRBD1 (6 bases). This CDR3 has 12 residues. With 2 bases removed from V and 11 bases from J, the gap between germline ends came to 12 bases. CDR1 is LGHDT and CDR2 is YNNKEL in the germline V gene (reference sequence). CDR3 nucleotides: TGTGCCAGCAGCCAATGGGGGCGCCCGGCTTTCTTT. Translated, it gives CASSQWGRPAFF.

V gene TRBV5-1 combines with J gene TRBJ1-5; D possibly corresponds to TRBD1 (6 bases). Per the germline V gene, CDR1 is SGHRS and CDR2 is YFSETQ. The CDR3 loop spans 15 amino acids. V was clipped by 0 bases and J by 9 bases, with 16 bases between them. Here the CDR3 reads CASSLGRQGPPPQHF. The CDR3 DNA is TGCGCCAGCAGCTTGGGGCGGCAGGGGCCTCCGCCCCAGCATTTT. The full variable domain, in which reference TRBV5-1 and TRBJ1-5 provide the parts outside the CDR3, is KAGVTQTPRYLIKTRGQQVTLSCSPISGHRSVSWYQQTPGQGLQFLFEYFSETQRNKGNFPGRFSGRQFSNSRSEMNVSTLELGDSALYLCASSLGRQGPPPQHFGDGTRLSIL.

The J gene is TRBJ1-6, the V gene TRBV19; 8 bases are shared with TRBD1. The CDR3 covers 15 residues. Germline loops: CDR1 LNHDA, CDR2 SQIVND (reference sequence). V lost 3 bases and J lost 7; bases outside the gene matches: 5. The CDR3 DNA is TGTGCCAGTAGTATCGTGCAGGGGGCGAATTCACCCCTCCACTTT. Its protein is CASSIVQGANSPLHF. Supplemented by reference TRBV19 and TRBJ1-6, the full variable domain reads DGGITQSPKYLFRKEGQNVTLSCEQNLNHDAMYWYRQDPGQGLRLIYYSQIVNDFQKGDIAEGYSVSREKKESFPLTVTSAQKNPTAFYLCASSIVQGANSPLHFGNGTRLTVT.

This clone turned up a few times. The V gene is TRBV7-9, the J gene TRBJ1-6, with unresolved D. The CDR3 length is 15 residues. Per the germline V gene, CDR1 is SEHNR and CDR2 is FQNEAQ (reference sequence). The V gene lost 4 bases and the J gene lost 0 bases, with 7 bases spanning the gap. The CDR3 DNA sequence: TGTGCCAGCAGCTCCCGGGACTCCTATAATTCACCCCTCCACTTT. Translating it yields CASSSRDSYNSPLHF.

The chain combines TRBV4-1 with TRBJ2-2, with 7 bases matching TRBD2. V shed 4 bases, J shed 3 bases, and the junction held 5 bases outside the gene matches. CDR1 and CDR2 from the germline V gene are MGHRA and YSYEKL. The length of the CDR3 is 15 residues. In nucleotides, the CDR3 is TGCGCCAGCAGCCGAGAGGGAGGGTACACCGGGGAGCTGTTTTTT. Translation gives CASSREGGYTGELFF.

The rearrangement uses TRBV21-1 and TRBJ1-6; the table's D call of TRBD1 was not tested on the DNA. TRBV21-1 is shown as a pseudogene. This CDR3 has 20 residues. This chain's CDR3 is CASCLPSGQGSNVYNSPLHF. CDR3 sequence (DNA): TGTGCCAGCTGTTTACCCTCGGGACAGGGGAGTAATGTCTATAATTCACCCCTCCACTTT.

This sequence joins TRBV12-3 or TRBV12-4 and TRBJ1-4, with D unclear. V was shortened by 6 bases and J by 8 bases, with 10 bases between the two germline ends. The CDR3 extends over 12 amino acids. DNA for the CDR3: TGTGCCAGCAGGCGGAACGGGGAAAAACTGTTTTTT. It translates to CASRRNGEKLFF.

The chain's CDR3 is CASSSGRWAEAFF. The DNA of the CDR3 is TGTGCCAGCAGCTCGGGTCGATGGGCTGAAGCTTTCTTT. This rearrangement joins TRBV13 to TRBJ1-1; D uncertain. Germline lookup yields CDR1 PRHDT and CDR2 FYEKMQ (reference sequence). Trimming cost V 4 bases and J 6 bases, with 12 bases left between them. The CDR3 has 13 amino acids.

The rearrangement joins TRBV19 to TRBJ2-2; maybe TRBD2 (6 bases). The CDR3 contains 14 residues. Germline assignment: CDR1 LNHDA and CDR2 SQIVND (reference sequence). V lost 1 base, J lost 5 bases, and 8 bases lay in between. The CDR3 bases are TGTGCCAGTAGTATAGGAGGAGGGACCGGGGAGCTGTTTTTT. Its translation is CASSIGGGTGELFF.

The chain employs TRBV12-3 or TRBV12-4 and TRBJ1-2, with TRBD1 matching 9 bases. The V and J ends lost 9 bases and 5 bases, in that order; junction bases with no gene match: 4. The CDR3 spans 12 residues. The CDR3 nucleotides are TGTGCCAGTGGACAGGGGTCTTATGGCTACACCTTC. As protein: CASGQGSYGYTF.

The CDR3 sequence: CASSLRQGFQPQHF. In DNA form, the CDR3 reads TGTGCCAGCAGCCTCAGACAGGGATTTCAGCCCCAGCATTTT. This sequence joins TRBV7-2 and TRBJ1-5; TRBD1 agrees at 7 bases. J was trimmed by 6 bases and V by 5 bases; bases with no gene match: 7. CDR1 is SGHTA, CDR2 FQGNSA, per germline. The CDR3 loop spans 14 amino acids.

This sequence joins TRBV18 and TRBJ2-5; no definite D call. V was shortened by 1 base and J by 2 bases, with 5 bases between the two germline ends. Germline values: CDR1 KGHSH, CDR2 LQKENI. This CDR3 spans 13 amino acids. The CDR3, as DNA: TGTGCCAGCTCACCACGGCAGCAAGAGACCCAGTACTTC. It codes for CASSPRQQETQYF.